Here is one TCR beta chain with its context. This specimen belongs to a study of shared clonotypes between healthy human individuals. Study-level background: A couple of women and a few men aged 18 to 49 served as donors.

The CDR3 contains 16 residues. Germline-derived CDR1 and CDR2 are MNHNS and SASEGT. Deletions cut 1 base from V and 7 bases from J, with 17 bases between. How the authors handled the data: With immunoSEQ giving junction-only sequences and no quality scores, filtering differed. Here immunoSEQ multiplex PCR was the method, and the copy in TCRdb shows in-frame clones only, minus some. The V and J calls and the clone size are those of that table, but D and trimming were determined from the DNA. Here the sample spans approximately 400,000 clones, just over 95% being singletons. The sequence was collected from a man under 40 in good health. The sequencing sample was made of memory CD8+ T cells sorted from blood. Subset indicated: CD45RO+ cells pooled with CCR7-negative TemRA cells. The chain combines TRBV6-1 with TRBJ2-1; D is possibly TRBD2 (6 bases). The CDR3, as DNA: TGTGCCAGCAGTGAAGGACCGCTAGCGAGAGGGAATGAGCAGTTCTTC. It encodes CASSEGPLARGNEQFF.